These 24 T cell receptor beta chains share one sample of origin, sequenced in a study of blood T cell repertoires in COVID-19. Clones were sequenced by immunoSEQ multiplex PCR, and TCRdb holds only the in-frame ones, with some missing. The sample consists of about 230,000 clones, just over 85% of them appearing once. Sequenced input: peripheral blood. These receptor sequences come from a man aged 45-60 years with COVID-19, enrolled during active disease.

The chain employs TRBV28 and TRBJ2-7; possible D gene TRBD1, 7 bases. V lost 7 bases to trimming and J lost 0 bases, with 34 bases between them. The CDR3 sequence is 21 residues long. Germline lookup yields CDR1 MDHEN and CDR2 SYDVKM. The DNA of the CDR3 is TGTGCCAGCAACTCTCTCCGGGCAGGGGGTTGGAAGCGGGTTGGCTCCTACGAGCAGTACTTC. It translates to CASNSLRAGGWKRVGSYEQYF.

CDR3 DNA sequence: TGTGCCAGCAGGAGTAGCGGGGGGGCTTCCTACAATGAGCAGTTCTTC. This gives the protein CASRSSGGASYNEQFF. The chain recombines TRBV28 with TRBJ2-1; 11 nucleotides align to TRBD2. Germline-derived CDR1 and CDR2 are MDHEN and SYDVKM. The V segment lost 6 bases and the J segment 1 base; nucleotides outside the gene matches: 5. The CDR3 is made up of 16 amino acids.

The V gene is TRBV7-9, the J gene TRBJ2-5; 9 nucleotides line up with TRBD1. The CDR3 is 14 residues long. V was clipped by 4 bases and J by 5 bases; unmatched bases: 5. Germline CDR1 is SEHNR and CDR2 is FQNEAQ (reference sequence). The CDR3 reads CASSSRTGEETQYF. The CDR3 DNA reads TGTGCCAGCAGCTCCAGGACAGGGGAGGAGACCCAGTACTTC. Filled out from reference TRBV7-9 and TRBJ2-5, the complete variable domain reads DTGVSQNPRHKITKRGQNVTFRCDPISEHNRLYWYRQTLGQGPEFLTYFQNEAQLEKSRLLSDRFSAERPKGSFSTLEIQRTEQGDSAMYLCASSSRTGEETQYFGPGTRLLVL.

The V call is TRBV18, the J call TRBJ2-4; 8 nucleotides agree with TRBD1. The CDR3 has 15 amino acids. Germline loops: CDR1 KGHSH, CDR2 LQKENI. V shed 2 bases and J 6 bases; nucleotides not matched to a gene: 6. The CDR3 loop reads CASSPRGTGINIQYF. CDR3 coding DNA: TGTGCCAGCTCACCAAGGGGGACAGGAATAAACATTCAGTACTTC.

The chain couples TRBV5-1 to TRBJ2-7; D is possibly TRBD2 (5 bases). V was cut by 3 bases and J by 2 bases, with 21 bases left in between. CDR3 size: 17 residues. CDR1 is SGHRS, CDR2 YFSETQ, per germline. CDR3 bases: TGCGCCAGCAGCTCCTCTATTGGAAAGGACGGGACCTACGAGCAGTACTTC. Protein sequence: CASSSSIGKDGTYEQYF. Supplemented by reference TRBV5-1 and TRBJ2-7, the full variable domain reads KAGVTQTPRYLIKTRGQQVTLSCSPISGHRSVSWYQQTPGQGLQFLFEYFSETQRNKGNFPGRFSGRQFSNSRSEMNVSTLELGDSALYLCASSSSIGKDGTYEQYFGPGTRLTVT.

The genes are TRBV5-4 and TRBJ1-2; 7 bases match TRBD1. Germline V gene data show CDR1 as SGHNT and CDR2 as YYREEE (reference sequence). Unmatched junction bases numbered 13, after V lost 0 bases and J lost 5 bases. This CDR3 contains 17 residues. In DNA form, the CDR3 reads TGTGCCAGCAGCTTGGGTCCCACGTGGACAGGCGGGTATGGCTACACCTTC. Its translation: CASSLGPTWTGGYGYTF.

This rearrangement joins TRBV12-3 or TRBV12-4 to TRBJ1-5; D is uncertain. V lost 5 bases and J lost 7, with 12 bases in between. CDR3 length: 13 amino acids. CDR3 DNA: TGTGCCAGCAGTCCCTCCCTGGGCCAGCCCCAGCATTTT. Amino acid sequence: CASSPSLGQPQHF.

As regards this clone: Other DNA sequences in the sample encode the same CDR3. The chain combines TRBV18 with TRBJ2-7; TRBD1 aligns across 9 bases. CDR1 and CDR2 (germline): KGHSH, LQKENI. The length of the CDR3 is 15 residues. Trimming removed 3 bases from V and 0 bases from J; junction bases left unmatched: 3. CDR3 residues: CASSPGQGNSYEQYF. CDR3 in DNA: TGTGCCAGCTCACCGGGACAGGGTAACTCCTACGAGCAGTACTTC.

This clone has just a few counts. This chain joins TRBV3-1 (or the pseudogene TRBV3-2) and TRBJ2-7, with D uncertain. Trimming left V 4 bases short and J 5 bases short, with 15 bases between. The CDR3 runs 14 residues. The germline gives CDR1 LGHDT, CDR2 YNNKEL (reference sequence). This CDR3 is CASSRQSVAHEQYF. The CDR3 bases are TGTGCCAGCAGCCGCCAGTCCGTCGCCCACGAGCAGTACTTC.

The chain combines TRBV30 with TRBJ2-5; TRBD2 agrees at 9 bases. V dropped 3 bases and J dropped 0; count of bases not matched to a gene: 5. The CDR3 has 15 amino acids. In germline, CDR1 is GTSNPN, CDR2 SVGIG (reference sequence). The CDR3 here is CAWSPASGDQETQYF. The DNA of the CDR3 is TGTGCCTGGAGCCCCGCTAGCGGGGACCAAGAGACCCAGTACTTC.

In DNA form, the CDR3 reads TGTGCCAGCAGTAGGGACTCAGAAGAGACCCAGTACTTC. Its protein product is CASSRDSEETQYF. This sequence joins TRBV2 and TRBJ2-5, with D possibly being TRBD2 (6 bases). V dropped 5 bases and J dropped 3 bases, with 10 bases sitting between them. CDR1 SNHLY and CDR2 FYNNEI come from the germline V gene. The CDR3 is 13 residues long.

J is TRBJ2-3 and V is TRBV4-2; possibly TRBD1 for D (6 bases). CDR1 and CDR2 from the germline V gene are LGHNA and YNFKEQ. V was shortened by 0 bases and J by 2 bases, with 12 bases between the two germline ends. The CDR3 extends over 16 amino acids. CDR3 protein: CASSQDPRGPTDTQYF. The DNA of the CDR3 is TGTGCCAGCAGCCAAGATCCCAGGGGACCCACAGATACGCAGTATTTT.

Ten or more counts support this clone. The chain recombines TRBV7-9 with TRBJ2-1; a weak D match, TRBD1 (6 bases). Trimming took 4 bases from V and 8 from J, leaving 15 bases between them. The CDR3 spans 14 residues. In germline, CDR1 is SEHNR, CDR2 FQNEAQ (reference sequence). DNA of the CDR3: TGTGCCAGCAGCTCCGCTACAGGGCTGGATGAGCAGTTCTTC. It encodes CASSSATGLDEQFF.

This clone was detected once. The chain links TRBV5-5 to TRBJ2-5; no reliable D call. Trimming left V 1 base short and J 0 bases short, with 10 bases between. The CDR3 spans 15 residues. The V gene's germline CDR1 is SGHKS and CDR2 YYEKEE (reference sequence). The CDR3 region has the DNA TGTGCCAGCAGCTTGATTGCAGGTTACCAAGAGACCCAGTACTTC. Amino acid sequence: CASSLIAGYQETQYF.

The J gene is TRBJ2-1, the V gene TRBV19, with 7 bases aligning to TRBD1. CDR1 is LNHDA, CDR2 SQIVND, per germline (reference sequence). The V and J ends lost 4 bases and 7 bases, in that order; junction bases with no gene match: 7. The CDR3 runs to 14 residues. In nucleotides, the CDR3 is TGTGCCAGTAGTACCCGACAGGGTCGGAATGAGCAGTTCTTC. It codes for CASSTRQGRNEQFF.

The table lists this clone with a count of one. The chain is built from TRBV28 and TRBJ2-3; possibly TRBD2 for D (5 bases). In germline, CDR1 is MDHEN, CDR2 SYDVKM. The CDR3 covers 14 residues. V was pared by 6 bases and J by 4 bases, with 14 bases between. CDR3 amino acids: CASRDSLVADTQYF. For the CDR3, the DNA is TGTGCCAGCAGGGACTCGCTTGTGGCAGATACGCAGTATTTT.

The rearrangement uses TRBV3-1 (or the pseudogene TRBV3-2) and TRBJ1-2; 8 nucleotides match TRBD1. Germline lookup yields CDR1 LGHDT and CDR2 YNNKEL (reference sequence). The CDR3 is made up of 16 amino acids. With V trimmed by 4 bases and J by 2 bases, 9 bases remained unmatched. The CDR3 DNA reads as TGTGCCAGCAGCCCCAGTTGGGACAGGTTAAACTATGGCTACACCTTC. Translated: CASSPSWDRLNYGYTF.

The chain recombines TRBV5-1 with TRBJ2-3; D is unresolved. CDR3 length: 16 amino acids. V was cut by 0 bases and J by 0 bases, with 11 bases left in between. Germline values: CDR1 SGHRS, CDR2 YFSETQ. The CDR3 reads CASSLGADSSTDTQYF. The CDR3 coding sequence is TGCGCCAGCAGCTTGGGAGCTGACTCCAGCACAGATACGCAGTATTTT.

The V and J genes are TRBV6-2 or TRBV6-3 and TRBJ2-5, with TRBD1 matching 11 bases. This CDR3 is built from 15 residues. Germline CDR1 MNHEY, CDR2 SVGEGT. V was pared by 2 bases and J by 5 bases, with 4 bases of the junction left unmatched. The CDR3 protein is CASSYGQGAGETQYF. The CDR3 DNA reads as TGTGCCAGCAGTTACGGACAGGGGGCAGGGGAGACCCAGTACTTC.

The chain is built from TRBV18 and TRBJ2-7; D might be TRBD1 (6 bases). CDR1 KGHSH and CDR2 LQKENI come from the germline V gene. Trimming took off 8 bases at V and 3 bases at J, with 14 bases between the two ends. This CDR3 spans 13 amino acids. The CDR3 DNA is TGTGCCAGCGATGCAGGGGACCTCTACGAGCAGTACTTC. It specifies CASDAGDLYEQYF.

This rearrangement joins TRBV4-1 to TRBJ1-6, with D unclear. The CDR3 length is 14 residues. Germline V lookup: CDR1 MGHRA, CDR2 YSYEKL. The V end lost 0 bases, the J end lost 6 bases, and 6 bases lay between the germline ends. The CDR3 region has the DNA TGCGCCAGCAGCCAAGAGAGGGCTAATTCACCCCTCCACTTT. It translates to CASSQERANSPLHF.

The J gene is TRBJ2-5, the V gene TRBV6-2 or TRBV6-3; 7 bases line up with TRBD2. Germline CDR1 and CDR2: MNHEY and SVGEGT. After removal of 6 bases from V and 2 bases from J, the junction contained 9 bases not matched to a gene. The CDR3 consists of 15 residues. The CDR3 sequence is CASSPLAGVQETQYF. The DNA of the CDR3 is TGTGCCAGCAGCCCGTTGGCGGGGGTACAAGAGACCCAGTACTTC.

The gene calls are TRBV6-2 or TRBV6-3 and TRBJ2-7, with 12 bases matching TRBD2. CDR3 size: 17 residues. Germline V lookup: CDR1 MNHEY, CDR2 SVGEGT. J was trimmed by 0 bases and V by 2 bases; bases with no gene match: 5. For the CDR3, the DNA is TGTGCCAGCAGTTACGGTGGACTAGCGGGGTCCTCCTACGAGCAGTACTTC. It yields the protein CASSYGGLAGSSYEQYF.

The V and J genes are TRBV7-9 and TRBJ2-3; tentative D call: TRBD2 (7 bases). Germline V CDR1 and CDR2: SEHNR, FQNEAQ (reference sequence). The CDR3 extends over 16 amino acids. The germline V and J ends were trimmed by 1 base and 3 bases, with 14 bases remaining between them. The CDR3 DNA reads as TGTGCCAGCAGCTTAGGATGGGGGGGCTCGACAGATACGCAGTATTTT. This encodes CASSLGWGGSTDTQYF.